These 9 T cell receptor beta chains originate from one sample sequenced in a study of blood T cells in healthy people across ages. Next came a second PCR, run for about 7 to 12 cycles, which used a sample-barcoded 5' primer along with a J-beta primer mix. TCRdb re-called the 5' RACE reads with MiXCR, one entry per CDR3 protein. This table has approximately 1.5 million distinct CDR3 sequences, less than 45% appearing once. Material for sequencing was blood. All receptors derive from a woman aged 18-35 years in good health.

There are a few counts of this clonotype. The chain recombines TRBV29-1 with TRBJ2-7; TRBD1 is a possible D gene (5 bases). V was clipped by 6 bases and J by 0 bases, with 12 bases between them. Germline V gene lookup returns CDR1 SQVTM and CDR2 ANQGSEA. The CDR3 covers 13 residues. Written as DNA, the CDR3 is TGCAGCGTCCATACAGGCCTCTCCTACGAGCAGTACTTC. Protein sequence: CSVHTGLSYEQYF.

This clonotype has only a few counts. The chain links TRBV12-3 or TRBV12-4 to TRBJ2-1; D unclear. The CDR3 is 14 residues long. The ends were cut back, 2 bases at V and 3 bases at J, with 8 bases in the middle. This CDR3 is CASSLTPLYNEQFF. CDR3 nucleotides: TGTGCCAGCAGTTTAACACCCCTCTACAATGAGCAGTTCTTC.

This chain uses TRBV28 with TRBJ1-2; D is uncertain. CDR1 is MDHEN and CDR2 is SYDVKM in the germline V gene. V lost 2 bases, J lost 3 bases, and 7 bases lay in between. The CDR3 contains 13 residues. CDR3 in DNA: TGTGCCAGCAGTTTAAAGATTGACTATGGCTACACCTTC. It specifies CASSLKIDYGYTF.

This clonotype turned up a few times. The chain uses TRBV4-2 and TRBJ2-5; D is perhaps TRBD2 (5 bases). Looked up from germline, CDR1 is LGHNA and CDR2 is YNFKEQ. The CDR3 is made up of 17 amino acids. The V gene lost 4 bases and the J gene lost 1 base, with 19 bases spanning the gap. The CDR3 sequence: CASSPQNPSGFQETQYF. CDR3 DNA sequence: TGTGCCAGCAGCCCCCAAAATCCGTCGGGATTCCAAGAGACCCAGTACTTC.

A word on this clonotype: Relative to the germline gene, one junction end is altered; a read error may explain this. The chain employs TRBV5-1 and TRBJ2-3; tentative D call: TRBD1 (6 bases). The CDR3 covers 14 residues. Germline V gene lookup returns CDR1 SGHRS and CDR2 YFSETQ. The CDR3 DNA follows: TGCGCCAGCAAAAGGGGCAGGGGCACAGAGACGCAGTATTTT. This encodes CASKRGRGTETQYF.

The chain links TRBV12-3 or TRBV12-4 to TRBJ2-1, with 7 positions matching TRBD2. The CDR3 loop spans 15 amino acids. The ends lost 1 base at V and 5 bases at J; junction bases unmatched: 5. The CDR3 DNA is TGTGCCAGCAGTTTAGACCCCGGGACTAACAATGAGCAGTTCTTC. Its translation is CASSLDPGTNNEQFF.

The chain recombines TRBV3-1 with TRBJ1-1, with D uncertain. V was shortened by 1 base and J by 4 bases, with 13 bases between the two germline ends. In germline, CDR1 is LGHDT, CDR2 YNNKEL (reference sequence). This CDR3 has 15 amino acids. As DNA, the CDR3 is TGTGCCAGCAGCCAAGGGGTCCTCCTGAGCACTGAAGCTTTCTTT. This gives the protein CASSQGVLLSTEAFF.

The genes are TRBV10-3 and TRBJ1-2; TRBD1 agrees at 11 bases. The CDR3 totals 15 residues. V dropped 3 bases and J dropped 4; count of bases not matched to a gene: 4. Germline-derived CDR1 and CDR2 are ENHRY and SYGVKD. This CDR3 reads CAISESGTGGYGYTF. CDR3 nucleotide sequence: TGTGCCATCAGTGAAAGCGGGACAGGGGGCTATGGCTACACCTTC.

This sequence joins TRBV25-1 and TRBJ2-1; 10 bases match TRBD1. After removal of 3 bases from V and 4 bases from J, the junction contained 3 bases not matched to a gene. Looked up from germline, CDR1 is MGHDK and CDR2 is SYGVNS. This CDR3 region has 15 residues. CDR3 amino acids: CASSERTGGYNEQFF. Written as DNA, the CDR3 is TGTGCCAGCAGTGAGAGGACAGGGGGGTACAATGAGCAGTTCTTC.